The 15 T cell receptor beta chains in this list originate from one sample, sequenced in a study of blood T cell repertoires in COVID-19. Using immunoSEQ multiplex PCR, the repertoire was profiled, and TCRdb retains in-frame clones only, with some absent. This table has about 250,000 clones, around 88% appearing once. Sequencing used PBMCs or T cells enriched from blood (not recorded which). These receptors all stem from a man aged 35 to 55 who had recovered from COVID-19.

V gene TRBV19 combines with J gene TRBJ1-2; 8 bases agree with TRBD1. This CDR3 spans 18 amino acids. The V gene's germline CDR1 is LNHDA and CDR2 SQIVND (reference sequence). The ends lost 0 bases at V and 4 bases at J; junction bases unmatched: 13. The CDR3 sequence is CASSIDSTPRQGIYGYTF. CDR3 DNA sequence: TGTGCCAGTAGTATAGATTCCACCCCGAGACAGGGGATCTATGGCTACACCTTC.

The gene calls are TRBV4-3 and TRBJ1-2; D is unresolved. CDR1 LGHNA and CDR2 YSLEER come from the germline V gene. The CDR3 loop spans 15 amino acids. Deletions cut 0 bases from V and 0 bases from J, with 8 bases between. CDR3 in DNA: TGCGCCAGCAGCCAAGATCGGTTTGCTAACTATGGCTACACCTTC. Translating gives CASSQDRFANYGYTF.

The CDR3 bases are TGTGCCAGCAGCTTGGCGGGACTAGCAGGGGACCAGTACTTC. Its translation: CASSLAGLAGDQYF. V and J are TRBV5-4 and TRBJ2-5, with 9 bases fitting TRBD2. Unmatched junction bases numbered 7, after V lost 0 bases and J lost 10 bases. This CDR3 has 14 residues. In germline, CDR1 is SGHNT, CDR2 YYREEE (reference sequence). Full variable domain (missing parts from reference TRBV5-4 and TRBJ2-5): ETGVTQSPTHLIKTRGQQVTLRCSSQSGHNTVSWYQQALGQGPQFIFQYYREEENGRGNFPPRFSGLQFPNYSSELNVNALELDDSALYLCASSLAGLAGDQYFGPGTRLLVL.

The V call is TRBV7-3, the J call TRBJ2-1; the match to TRBD2 covers 8 bases. Germline CDR1 reads SGHTA; CDR2 reads FQGTGA. The CDR3 is made up of 17 amino acids. Trimming cost V 6 bases and J 0 bases; bases outside gene matches: 10. The CDR3 is CASRLRAGASSYNEQFF. CDR3 nucleotide sequence: TGTGCCAGCAGGCTTCGAGCGGGAGCTAGCTCCTACAATGAGCAGTTCTTC.

V is TRBV5-1 and J is TRBJ1-5; TRBD1 matches at 7 bases. The CDR3 has 15 amino acids. J was trimmed by 0 bases and V by 4 bases; bases with no gene match: 4. CDR1 is SGHRS and CDR2 is YFSETQ in the germline V gene. CDR3 nucleotide sequence: TGCGCCAGCAGCAAAACAGGGGCTAGCAATCAGCCCCAGCATTTT. Amino acids: CASSKTGASNQPQHF.

This chain links TRBV28 with TRBJ1-5, with 8 bases lining up with TRBD1. The germline V gene has CDR1 MDHEN and CDR2 SYDVKM. J gave up 5 bases and V 6 bases, and 9 bases lay outside the gene matches. The CDR3 length is 15 residues. This CDR3 is CASRSTGGLHQPQHF. Written as DNA, the CDR3 is TGTGCCAGCAGATCCACAGGGGGTTTGCATCAGCCCCAGCATTTT.

The chain links TRBV6-5 to TRBJ1-2, with 9 bases aligning to TRBD1. V was pared by 6 bases and J by 2 bases, with 4 bases of the junction left unmatched. The CDR3 totals 14 residues. Germline values: CDR1 MNHEY, CDR2 SVGAGI. DNA for the CDR3: TGTGCCAGCAGGAGACAGGGGGTAAACTATGGCTACACCTTC. Amino acids: CASRRQGVNYGYTF.

J is TRBJ1-5 and V is TRBV29-1, with 8 bases identical to TRBD1. This CDR3 is built from 13 residues. Germline CDR1 SQVTM, CDR2 ANQGSEA. V trimming: 7 bases; J trimming: 5 bases; junction bases outside the gene matches: 7. This CDR3 reads CSATQGAHQPQHF. The CDR3 nucleotides are TGCAGCGCTACGCAGGGGGCGCATCAGCCCCAGCATTTT. Variable domain in full (rest from reference TRBV29-1 and TRBJ1-5): SAVISQKPSRDICQRGTSLTIQCQVDSQVTMMFWYRQQPGQSLTLIATANQGSEATYESGFVIDKFPISRPNLTFSTLTVSNMSPEDSSIYLCSATQGAHQPQHFGDGTRLSIL.

The CDR3 DNA follows: TGCGCCAGCAGCCCACCGGGACAGCATAATGAAAAACTGTTTTTT. This encodes CASSPPGQHNEKLFF. The rearrangement joins TRBV4-1 to TRBJ1-4, with TRBD1 matching 7 bases. CDR3 size: 15 residues. The V and J ends lost 4 bases and 4 bases, in that order; junction bases with no gene match: 6. Looked up from germline, CDR1 is MGHRA and CDR2 is YSYEKL.

V gene TRBV28 combines with J gene TRBJ1-6; weak D call: TRBD1 (6 bases). The length of the CDR3 is 14 residues. Trimming took off 9 bases at V and 5 bases at J, with 14 bases between the two ends. Germline V gene sequence: CDR1 MDHEN, CDR2 SYDVKM. The CDR3 DNA follows: TGTGCCAGTACAGGGCAGCTAAATAATTCACCCCTCCACTTT. It codes for CASTGQLNNSPLHF.

The genes are TRBV11-2 and TRBJ2-5, with 7 nucleotides matching TRBD1. The ends lost 1 base at V and 5 bases at J; junction bases unmatched: 4. CDR1 and CDR2 from the germline V gene are SGHAT and FQNNGV. The CDR3 sequence is 14 residues long. CDR3 sequence reads: CASSLGQGRETQYF. The CDR3 DNA follows: TGTGCCAGCAGCTTAGGACAGGGTAGGGAGACCCAGTACTTC.

In its sample, this clone was seen once. The chain has TRBV27 and TRBJ1-2; 8 bases map to TRBD1. This CDR3 spans 17 amino acids. Germline CDR1 MNHEY, CDR2 SMNVEV (reference sequence). J gave up 8 bases and V 3 bases, and 17 bases lay outside the gene matches. The CDR3: CASSLSGGYVSPRGYTF. Written as DNA, the CDR3 is TGTGCCAGCAGTTTGTCAGGGGGCTATGTTAGTCCTCGAGGCTACACCTTC.

This clone has a handful of counts. The CDR3 loop is CASILGGLSSGANVLTF. CDR3 nucleotide sequence: TGTGCCAGCATCCTGGGGGGTTTAAGCTCTGGGGCCAACGTCCTGACTTTC. The rearrangement uses TRBV2 and TRBJ2-6, with a tentative D call TRBD2 (6 bases). There are 17 residues in the CDR3. With 7 bases removed from V and 0 bases from J, the gap between germline ends came to 16 bases. CDR1 is SNHLY, CDR2 FYNNEI, per germline. Full variable domain (rest looked up from reference TRBV2 and TRBJ2-6): EPEVTQTPSHQVTQMGQEVILRCVPISNHLYFYWYRQILGQKVEFLVSFYNNEISEKSEIFDDQFSVERPDGSNFTLKIRSTKLEDSAMYFCASILGGLSSGANVLTFGAGSRLTVL.

The chain joins TRBV6-1 to TRBJ2-3; no clear D gene. CDR1 is MNHNS, CDR2 SASEGT, per germline. The V gene lost 2 bases and the J gene lost 1 base, with 4 bases spanning the gap. This CDR3 is built from 13 residues. Here the CDR3 DNA reads TGTGCCAGCAGTGAACAGGGCACAGATACGCAGTATTTT. Its translation is CASSEQGTDTQYF.

The chain is built from TRBV28 and TRBJ1-2; 7 positions agree with TRBD1. The V gene end was trimmed by 2 bases and the J gene end by 4 bases; junction bases not matched to a gene: 7. The germline V gene has CDR1 MDHEN and CDR2 SYDVKM. The CDR3 loop spans 15 amino acids. CDR3 sequence reads: CASSLVRGLIYGYTF. CDR3 DNA: TGTGCCAGCAGTTTAGTAAGGGGGCTGATCTATGGCTACACCTTC.